This T cell receptor (beta chain) emerged from a study of siplizumab effects on memory and regulatory T cells. This CDR3 has 14 residues. The germline gives CDR1 MNHNY, CDR2 SVGAGI (reference sequence). V shed 2 bases, J shed 1 base, and the junction held 1 base outside the gene matches. A remark on this clone: This specimen includes other DNA sequences encoding the same CDR3.

Method: immunoSEQ multiplex PCR; TCRdb's copy keeps in-frame clones and lacks some. Here the sample spans some 97,000 clones, 91% being singletons. The rearrangement links TRBV6-6 to TRBJ1-1; 7 bases align to TRBD1. This clonotype was sampled from a human donor in good health. Input material: CD4+ T cells sorted from blood. CDR3 sequence reads: CASSYGTANTEAFF. The CDR3 coding sequence is TGTGCCAGCAGTTACGGGACAGCGAACACTGAAGCTTTCTTT.